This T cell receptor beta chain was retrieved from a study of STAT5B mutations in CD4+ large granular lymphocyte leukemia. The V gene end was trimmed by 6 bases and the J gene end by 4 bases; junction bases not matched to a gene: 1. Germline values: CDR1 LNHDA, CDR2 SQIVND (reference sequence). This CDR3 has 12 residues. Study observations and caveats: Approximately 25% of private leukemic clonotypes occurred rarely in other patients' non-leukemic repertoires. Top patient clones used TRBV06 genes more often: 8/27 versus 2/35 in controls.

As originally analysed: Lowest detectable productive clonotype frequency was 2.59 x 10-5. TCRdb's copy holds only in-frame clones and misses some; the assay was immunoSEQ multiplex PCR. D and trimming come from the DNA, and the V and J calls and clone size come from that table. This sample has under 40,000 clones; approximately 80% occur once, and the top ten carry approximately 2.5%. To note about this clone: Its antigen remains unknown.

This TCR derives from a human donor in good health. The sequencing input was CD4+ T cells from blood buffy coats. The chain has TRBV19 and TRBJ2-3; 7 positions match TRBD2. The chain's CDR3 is CASRGGADTQYF. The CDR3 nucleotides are TGTGCCAGTAGGGGGGGGGCAGATACGCAGTATTTT.